Here is one T cell receptor (beta chain) with its context. This sample was included in a study of blood T cell repertoires in COVID-19. Background on the study: The United States, Italy and Spain were the sources of the acute and convalescent COVID-19 samples. From T cells, B-cell-depleted T cells, or PBMCs came the material, which was cDNA or gDNA.

CDR1 and CDR2 (germline): SQVTM, ANQGSEA. V lost 4 bases and J lost 4; bases outside the gene matches: 6. This CDR3 spans 14 amino acids. Methods used by the authors: Reference gene primers were amplified, and this amplification served to estimate nucleated cell counts. Clones were read by immunoSEQ multiplex PCR, and TCRdb kept only the in-frame ones, dropping some. V and J calls plus clone size are reproduced from that table; the DNA served to infer D and trimming. The profile shows some 73,000 clones, 90% of them singletons. V and J are TRBV29-1 and TRBJ2-1; 8 nucleotides agree with TRBD2. The specimen was peripheral blood. The clonotype comes from a human donor in a cohort sampled during active COVID-19. The CDR3 DNA sequence: TGCAGCGTTGTGTATAGCGGGGCGTACAATGAGCAGTTCTTC. Translated, it gives CSVVYSGAYNEQFF.